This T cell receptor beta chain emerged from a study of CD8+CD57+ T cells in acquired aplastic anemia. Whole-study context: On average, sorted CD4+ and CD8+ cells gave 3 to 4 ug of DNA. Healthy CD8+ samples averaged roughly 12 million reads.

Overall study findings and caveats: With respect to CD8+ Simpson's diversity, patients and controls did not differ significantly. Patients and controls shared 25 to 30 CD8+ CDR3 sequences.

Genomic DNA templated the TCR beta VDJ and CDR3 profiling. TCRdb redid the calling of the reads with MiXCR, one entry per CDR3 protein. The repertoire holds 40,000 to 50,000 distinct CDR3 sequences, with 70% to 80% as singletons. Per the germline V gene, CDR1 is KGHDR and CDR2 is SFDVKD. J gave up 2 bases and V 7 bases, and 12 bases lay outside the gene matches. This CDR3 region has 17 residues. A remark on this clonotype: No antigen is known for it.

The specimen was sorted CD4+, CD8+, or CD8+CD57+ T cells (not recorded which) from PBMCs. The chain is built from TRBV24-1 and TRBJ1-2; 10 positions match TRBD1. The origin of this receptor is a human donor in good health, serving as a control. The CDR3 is CATSEAPGQGQNYGYTF. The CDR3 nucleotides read TGTGCCACCAGCGAAGCACCGGGACAGGGGCAGAACTATGGCTACACCTTC.